The 9 T cell receptor beta chains in this list originate from one sample, sequenced in a study of cytomegalovirus exposure and HLA in healthy donors. A multiplex PCR was run with 60 Vbeta primers and 13 Jbeta primers. Libraries were prepared by immunoSEQ multiplex PCR; TCRdb keeps only in-frame clonotypes and omits some of them. Of about 55,000 clones listed, approximately 71% are singletons. Material: PBMCs. Receptor source: a man aged 35 to 55 in good health and CMV-seropositive.

This clone was counted only a few times. The chain carries TRBV2 and TRBJ2-4; D is undetermined. This CDR3 comprises 12 residues. Trimming pared 6 bases from V and 4 bases from J, leaving 7 bases between. From germline, CDR1 is SNHLY and CDR2 FYNNEI. CDR3 in DNA: TGTGCCAGCAGGGAGTTGAAAAACATTCAGTACTTC. Protein product: CASRELKNIQYF.

This clone was seen a handful of times. This chain connects TRBV11-1 to TRBJ2-7; D is perhaps TRBD1 (5 bases). CDR1 and CDR2 (germline): SGHAT, FQDESV (reference sequence). Trimming stripped 1 base from V and 2 bases from J, with 9 bases between. The length of the CDR3 is 14 residues. The CDR3, as DNA: TGTGCCAGCAGCTTAGGCAGGGCAGCCTACGAGCAGTACTTC. This sequence encodes CASSLGRAAYEQYF. The complete variable domain, with remaining parts taken from reference TRBV11-1 and TRBJ2-7, reads EAEVAQSPRYKITEKSQAVAFWCDPISGHATLYWYRQILGQGPELLVQFQDESVVDDSQLPKDRFSAERLKGVDSTLKIQPAELGDSAMYLCASSLGRAAYEQYFGPGTRLTVT.

This sequence joins TRBV5-8 and TRBJ1-5; 8 bases agree with TRBD1. The CDR3 spans 18 residues. V shed 4 bases, J shed 0 bases, and the junction held 12 bases outside the gene matches. The germline V gene encodes CDR1 SGHTS and CDR2 YDEGEE. The CDR3 sequence is CASSPQSGQVNSNQPQHF. DNA of the CDR3: TGTGCCAGCAGCCCACAATCGGGACAGGTCAATAGCAATCAGCCCCAGCATTTT.

The chain combines TRBV7-3 with TRBJ2-3, with 12 bases fitting TRBD2. After removal of 5 bases from V and 0 bases from J, the junction contained 12 bases not matched to a gene. Germline V lookup: CDR1 SGHTA, CDR2 FQGTGA. The CDR3 runs 19 residues. The CDR3 is CASSPLSSGGESSTDTQYF. The CDR3 DNA is TGTGCCAGCAGCCCCCTTTCTAGCGGGGGGGAATCTAGCACAGATACGCAGTATTTT. The full variable domain, rest sourced from reference TRBV7-3 and TRBJ2-3, is GAGVSQTPSNKVTEKGKYVELRCDPISGHTALYWYRQSLGQGPEFLIYFQGTGAADDSGLPNDRFFAVRPEGSVSTLKIQRTERGDSAVYLCASSPLSSGGESSTDTQYFGPGTRLTVL.

The chain couples TRBV5-1 to TRBJ2-3; TRBD1 matches 8 bases. Germline assignment: CDR1 SGHRS and CDR2 YFSETQ. The CDR3 is 15 residues long. The V segment lost 4 bases and the J segment 6 bases; nucleotides outside the gene matches: 10. This chain's CDR3 is CASSASGGGADTQYF. The DNA of the CDR3 is TGCGCCAGCAGCGCCTCAGGGGGCGGTGCGGATACGCAGTATTTT.

The CDR3 nucleotides are TGCAGCGGCGTAACCGGGGGGGCTGAGATGAACACTGAAGCTTTCTTT. Amino acid sequence: CSGVTGGAEMNTEAFF. The chain uses TRBV29-1 and TRBJ1-1, with TRBD1 as a possible D gene (6 bases). The CDR3 is made up of 16 amino acids. Per the germline V gene, CDR1 is SQVTM and CDR2 is ANQGSEA. V lost 7 bases, J lost 0 bases, and 21 bases lay in between. Supplemented by reference TRBV29-1 and TRBJ1-1, the full variable domain reads SAVISQKPSRDICQRGTSLTIQCQVDSQVTMMFWYRQQPGQSLTLIATANQGSEATYESGFVIDKFPISRPNLTFSTLTVSNMSPEDSSIYLCSGVTGGAEMNTEAFFGQGTRLTVV.

This clone is a singleton in its sample. This specimen includes other DNA sequences encoding the same CDR3. The chain employs TRBV5-1 and TRBJ2-5, with TRBD2 matching over 7 bases. CDR3 length: 13 amino acids. Germline values: CDR1 SGHRS, CDR2 YFSETQ. The junction had 1 base not matched to a gene; V was cut back by 0 bases and J by 5 bases. The CDR3 nucleotides are TGCGCCAGCAGCTTGGGCGGGGGTGAGACCCAGTACTTC. Translation gives CASSLGGGETQYF.

The chain is built from TRBV28 and TRBJ2-2; 9 nucleotides match TRBD2. Losses at the gene ends were 3 bases for V and 3 bases for J; bases not matched to a gene: 2. There are 15 residues in the CDR3. In germline, CDR1 is MDHEN, CDR2 SYDVKM. CDR3 coding DNA: TGTGCCAGCAGTTTGGGCGGGGGGGACACCGGGGAGCTGTTTTTT. Its translation: CASSLGGGDTGELFF. Full variable domain (rest looked up from reference TRBV28 and TRBJ2-2): DVKVTQSSRYLVKRTGEKVFLECVQDMDHENMFWYRQDPGLGLRLIYFSYDVKMKEKGDIPEGYSVSREKKERFSLILESASTNQTSMYLCASSLGGGDTGELFFGEGSRLTVL.

This chain uses TRBV5-6 with TRBJ1-5, with no clear D. This CDR3 has 13 amino acids. The germline V gene encodes CDR1 SGHDT and CDR2 YYEEEE. The ends were cut back, 4 bases at V and 4 bases at J, with 9 bases in the middle. This chain's CDR3 is CASSKTRNQPQHF. In nucleotides, the CDR3 is TGTGCCAGCAGCAAGACAAGAAATCAGCCCCAGCATTTT.